Here is one T cell receptor (beta chain) with its context. The data belong to a study of blood T cell repertoires in COVID-19. Seattle patients were enrolled during active infection and followed longitudinally. Per the study methods: Estimation of nucleated cell counts relied on the amplification of reference gene primers. Profiled with immunoSEQ multiplex PCR; TCRdb holds only in-frame clones, not every one. The V and J calls and clone size were taken over from that table, and D and trimming were inferred from the DNA. The data hold 190,000 or so clones, with about 93% observed a single time. Germline CDR1 SGHTA, CDR2 FQGNSA. The CDR3 is 13 amino acids. The V end was cut by 1 base, the J end by 5 bases, with 9 bases between.

The chain joins TRBV7-2 to TRBJ2-7; D not certain. The source of this sequence is a man in his thirties or forties with COVID-19, enrolled during active disease. The material sequenced was peripheral blood. This chain's CDR3 is CASSLGQVHEQYF. The CDR3 DNA follows: TGTGCCAGCAGCTTAGGTCAGGTCCACGAGCAGTACTTC.